This TCR beta chain was sequenced in a study of cytomegalovirus exposure and HLA in healthy donors. Whole-study findings and limits: Most TCR sequences were seen very rarely across donors, but some public TCRs occurred in many. In the 120 validation repertoires, more than 85% of cluster scores exceeded 0, per a later analysis. Overall, roughly 160 TCR beta chains were annotated as cytomegalovirus-associated.

V was pared by 8 bases and J by 4 bases, with 7 bases of the junction left unmatched. CDR1 is SNHLY, CDR2 FYNNEI, per germline. The CDR3 sequence is 14 residues long. The method was immunoSEQ multiplex PCR; TCRdb's version includes in-frame clones alone and lacks a portion of them. The sample contains 200,000 to 250,000 clones, 75% to 95% of which appear only once. Concerning this clone itself: The antigen remains unidentified.

Sample: PBMCs. The sequence came from a woman younger than 30 in good health and CMV-seronegative. The genes are TRBV2 and TRBJ2-5, with TRBD1 identical over 10 bases. CDR3 in DNA: TGTGCCAGCGCCGGCGGGACAGGGGCAGAGACCCAGTACTTC. Translation gives CASAGGTGAETQYF. Based on the CDR3 plus reference TRBV2 and TRBJ2-5, the full variable domain is EPEVTQTPSHQVTQMGQEVILRCVPISNHLYFYWYRQILGQKVEFLVSFYNNEISEKSEIFDDQFSVERPDGSNFTLKIRSTKLEDSAMYFCASAGGTGAETQYFGPGTRLLVL.